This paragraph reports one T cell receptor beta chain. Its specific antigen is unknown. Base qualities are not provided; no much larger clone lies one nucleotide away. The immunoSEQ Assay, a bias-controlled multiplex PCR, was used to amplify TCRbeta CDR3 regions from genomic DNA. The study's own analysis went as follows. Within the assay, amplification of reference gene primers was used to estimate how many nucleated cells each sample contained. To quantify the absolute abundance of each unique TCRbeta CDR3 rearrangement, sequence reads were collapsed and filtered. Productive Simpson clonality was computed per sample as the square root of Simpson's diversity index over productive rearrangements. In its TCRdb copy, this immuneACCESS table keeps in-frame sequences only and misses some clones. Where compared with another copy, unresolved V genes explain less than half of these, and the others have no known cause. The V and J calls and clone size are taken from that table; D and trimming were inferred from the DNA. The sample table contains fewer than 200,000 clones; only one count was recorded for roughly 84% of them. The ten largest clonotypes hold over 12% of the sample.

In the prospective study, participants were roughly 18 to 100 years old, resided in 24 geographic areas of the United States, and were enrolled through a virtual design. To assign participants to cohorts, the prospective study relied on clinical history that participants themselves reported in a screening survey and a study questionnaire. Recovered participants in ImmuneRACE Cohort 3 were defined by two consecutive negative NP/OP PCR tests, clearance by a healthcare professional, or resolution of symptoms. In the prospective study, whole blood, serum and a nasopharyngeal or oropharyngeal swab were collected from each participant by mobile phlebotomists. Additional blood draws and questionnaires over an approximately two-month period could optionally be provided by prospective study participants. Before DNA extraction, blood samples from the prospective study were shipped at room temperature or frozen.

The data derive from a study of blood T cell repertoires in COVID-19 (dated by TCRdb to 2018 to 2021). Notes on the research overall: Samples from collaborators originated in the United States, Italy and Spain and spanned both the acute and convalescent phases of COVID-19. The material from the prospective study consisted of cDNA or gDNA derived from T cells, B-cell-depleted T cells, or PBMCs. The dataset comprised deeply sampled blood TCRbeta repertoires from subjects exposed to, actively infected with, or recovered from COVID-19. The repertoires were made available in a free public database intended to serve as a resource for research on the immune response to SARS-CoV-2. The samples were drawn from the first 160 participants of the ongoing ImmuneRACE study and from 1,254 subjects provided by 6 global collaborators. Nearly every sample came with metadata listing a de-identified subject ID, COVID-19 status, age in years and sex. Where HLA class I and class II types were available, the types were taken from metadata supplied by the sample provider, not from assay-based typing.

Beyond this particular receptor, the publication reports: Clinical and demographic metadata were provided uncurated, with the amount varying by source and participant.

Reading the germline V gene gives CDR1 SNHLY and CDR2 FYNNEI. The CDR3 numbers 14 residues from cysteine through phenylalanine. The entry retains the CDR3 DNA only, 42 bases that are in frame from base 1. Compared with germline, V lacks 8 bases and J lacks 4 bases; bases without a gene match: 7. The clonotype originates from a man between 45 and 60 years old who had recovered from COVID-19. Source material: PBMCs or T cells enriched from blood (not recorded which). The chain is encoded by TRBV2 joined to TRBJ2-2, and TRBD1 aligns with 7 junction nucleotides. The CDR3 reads CASFRQGITGELFF. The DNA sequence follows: TGTGCCAGCTTTAGACAGGGAATCACCGGGGAGCTGTTTTTT. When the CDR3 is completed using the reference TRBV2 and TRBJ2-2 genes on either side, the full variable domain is EPEVTQTPSHQVTQMGQEVILRCVPISNHLYFYWYRQILGQKVEFLVSFYNNEISEKSEIFDDQFSVERPDGSNFTLKIRSTKLEDSAMYFCASFRQGITGELFFGEGSRLTVL.